This T cell receptor beta chain emerged from a study of Graves' ophthalmopathy and Graves' hyperthyroidism. Study background: Samples of peripheral blood were obtained at initial diagnosis, prior to treatment of any kind.

This clonotype appeared many times. The antigen is not known. Moderate-to-severe activity, CAS ≥3, NOSPECS ≥4 and a duration under 3 months were seen in donors with ophthalmopathy. Researchers turned away patients with other autoimmune diseases, uncontrolled infections, pregnancy or lactation. RNA transcripts were the source from which TCR beta CDR3 regions were amplified. The library came from an HTBI-primed first-round RT-PCR and a second-round multiplex PCR. TCRdb passed the multiplex PCR reads through MiXCR, listing each CDR3 protein once. The table has about 160,000 distinct CDR3 sequences, under 45% seen once. Study conclusions and caveats: The model flagged ophthalmopathy progression at roughly 70% sensitivity and 72% to 80% specificity.

Sequenced: peripheral blood. The sequence was obtained from a young man with Graves' ophthalmopathy.

Here the CDR3 DNA reads TGTGCCTCCCTTCGTGCGGAGAGAGGCTATGGCTACACCTTC. This translates into CASLRAERGYGYTF. The chain is built from TRBV30 and TRBJ1-2; D remains unclear. This CDR3 spans 14 amino acids. Trimming cost V 7 bases and J 4 bases, with 19 bases left between them. Germline CDR1 GTSNPN, CDR2 SVGIG (reference sequence).